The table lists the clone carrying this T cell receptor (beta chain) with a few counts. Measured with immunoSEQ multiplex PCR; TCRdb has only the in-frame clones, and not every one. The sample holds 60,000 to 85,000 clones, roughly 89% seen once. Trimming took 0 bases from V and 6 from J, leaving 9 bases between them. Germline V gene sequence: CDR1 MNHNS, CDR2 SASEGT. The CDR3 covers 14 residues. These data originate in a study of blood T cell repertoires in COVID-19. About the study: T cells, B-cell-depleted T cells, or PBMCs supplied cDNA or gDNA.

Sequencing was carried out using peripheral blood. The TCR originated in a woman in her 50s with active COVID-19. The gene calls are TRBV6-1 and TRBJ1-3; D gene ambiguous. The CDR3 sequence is CASSEALRVNTIYF. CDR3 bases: TGTGCCAGCAGTGAAGCGCTTCGGGTAAACACCATATATTTT.